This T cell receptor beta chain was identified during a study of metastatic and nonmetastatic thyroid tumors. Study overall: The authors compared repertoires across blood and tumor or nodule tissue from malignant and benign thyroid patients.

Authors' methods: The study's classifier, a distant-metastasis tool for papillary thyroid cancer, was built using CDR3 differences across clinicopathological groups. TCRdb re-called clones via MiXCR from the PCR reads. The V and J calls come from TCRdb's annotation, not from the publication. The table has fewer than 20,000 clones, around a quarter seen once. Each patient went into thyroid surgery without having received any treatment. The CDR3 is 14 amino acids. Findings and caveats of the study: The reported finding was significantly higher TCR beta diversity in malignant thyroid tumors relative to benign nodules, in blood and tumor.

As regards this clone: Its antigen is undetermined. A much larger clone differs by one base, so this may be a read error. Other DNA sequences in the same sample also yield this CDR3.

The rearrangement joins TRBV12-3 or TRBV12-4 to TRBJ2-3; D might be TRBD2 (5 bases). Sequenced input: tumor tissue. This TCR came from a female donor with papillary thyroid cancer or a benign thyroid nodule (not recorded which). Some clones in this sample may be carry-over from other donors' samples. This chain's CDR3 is CASSAYGLLDTQYF. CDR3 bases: TGTGCCAGCAGCGCTTATGGACTTTTAGATACTCAGTATTTT.